One TCR beta chain is described in this entry. Its matching antigen is unknown. This entry comes from a study of blood T cells in healthy people across ages. A second PCR, run for about 7 to 12 cycles, used a sample-barcoded 5' primer plus a J-beta primer mix. A tag from a template-switch adaptor with 12 random nucleotides marked each cDNA molecule. TCRdb recomputed calls from the 5' RACE reads with MiXCR, one row per CDR3 protein. The sample records roughly 1,300,000 distinct CDR3 sequences, approximately 59% being singletons. J was trimmed by 6 bases and V by 0 bases; bases with no gene match: 4. This CDR3 is 15 amino acids long. Looked up from germline, CDR1 is LGHDT and CDR2 is YNNKEL (reference sequence). Total RNA was isolated from each sample in quantities of at least 5 micrograms. Broader study findings: Per-million-T-cell TCR beta diversity fell roughly linearly with age. CMV status of donors was unknown, possibly confounding expanded clonotype changes.

The origin of this receptor is a man aged 18 to 29 in good health. This sequence joins TRBV3-1 and TRBJ1-2, with 10 positions matching TRBD1. The sequenced sample was blood. The CDR3 coding sequence is TGTGCCAGCAGCCAAGAATGGGACAGGGGACATGGCTACACCTTC. This codes for CASSQEWDRGHGYTF.